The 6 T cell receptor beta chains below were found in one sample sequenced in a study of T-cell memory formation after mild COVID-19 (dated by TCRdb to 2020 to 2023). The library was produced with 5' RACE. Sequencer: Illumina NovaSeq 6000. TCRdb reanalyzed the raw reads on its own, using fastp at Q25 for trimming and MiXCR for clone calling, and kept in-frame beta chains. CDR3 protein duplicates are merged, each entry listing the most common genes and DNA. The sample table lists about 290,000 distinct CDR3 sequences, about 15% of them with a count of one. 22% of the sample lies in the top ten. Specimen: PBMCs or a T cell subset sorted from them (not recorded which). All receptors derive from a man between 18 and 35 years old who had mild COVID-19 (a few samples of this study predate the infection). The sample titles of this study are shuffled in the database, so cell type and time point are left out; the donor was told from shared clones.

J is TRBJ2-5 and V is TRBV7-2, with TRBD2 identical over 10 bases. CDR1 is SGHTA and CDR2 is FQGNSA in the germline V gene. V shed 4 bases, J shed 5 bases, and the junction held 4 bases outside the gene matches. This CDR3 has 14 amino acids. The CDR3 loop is CASSSLAGVETQYF. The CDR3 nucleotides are TGTGCCAGCAGCTCTCTAGCGGGGGTGGAGACCCAGTACTTC.

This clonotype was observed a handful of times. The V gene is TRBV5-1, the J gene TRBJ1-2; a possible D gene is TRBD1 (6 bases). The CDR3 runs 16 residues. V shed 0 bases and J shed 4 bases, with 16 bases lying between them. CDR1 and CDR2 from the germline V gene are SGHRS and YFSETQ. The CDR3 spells CASSLGQANGGYGYTF. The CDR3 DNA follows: TGCGCCAGCAGCTTGGGACAGGCGAACGGTGGCTATGGCTACACCTTC.

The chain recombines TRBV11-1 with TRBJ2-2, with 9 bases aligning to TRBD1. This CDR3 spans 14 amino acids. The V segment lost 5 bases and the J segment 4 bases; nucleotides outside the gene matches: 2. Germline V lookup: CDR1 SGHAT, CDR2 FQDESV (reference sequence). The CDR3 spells CASSADRGTGELFF. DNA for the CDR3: TGTGCCAGCAGCGCGGACAGGGGCACCGGGGAGCTGTTTTTT.

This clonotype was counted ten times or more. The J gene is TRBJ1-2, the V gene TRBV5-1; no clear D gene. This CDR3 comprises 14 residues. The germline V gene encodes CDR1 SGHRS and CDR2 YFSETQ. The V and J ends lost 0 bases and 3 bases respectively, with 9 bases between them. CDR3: CASSLEAAYYGYTF. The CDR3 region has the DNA TGCGCCAGCAGCTTGGAAGCAGCCTACTATGGCTACACCTTC.

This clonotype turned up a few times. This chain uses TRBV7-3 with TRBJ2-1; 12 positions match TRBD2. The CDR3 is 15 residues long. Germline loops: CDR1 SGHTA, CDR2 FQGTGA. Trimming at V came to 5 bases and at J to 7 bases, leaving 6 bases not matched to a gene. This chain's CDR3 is CASSTRLAGENEQFF. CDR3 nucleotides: TGTGCCAGCAGCACCCGACTAGCGGGGGAGAATGAGCAGTTCTTC.

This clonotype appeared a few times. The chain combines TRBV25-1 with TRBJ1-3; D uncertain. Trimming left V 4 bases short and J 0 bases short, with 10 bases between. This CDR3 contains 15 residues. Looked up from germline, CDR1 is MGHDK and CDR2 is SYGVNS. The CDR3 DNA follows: TGTGCCAGCAGTGCCGGTGGGTTCTCTGGAAACACCATATATTTT. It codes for CASSAGGFSGNTIYF.